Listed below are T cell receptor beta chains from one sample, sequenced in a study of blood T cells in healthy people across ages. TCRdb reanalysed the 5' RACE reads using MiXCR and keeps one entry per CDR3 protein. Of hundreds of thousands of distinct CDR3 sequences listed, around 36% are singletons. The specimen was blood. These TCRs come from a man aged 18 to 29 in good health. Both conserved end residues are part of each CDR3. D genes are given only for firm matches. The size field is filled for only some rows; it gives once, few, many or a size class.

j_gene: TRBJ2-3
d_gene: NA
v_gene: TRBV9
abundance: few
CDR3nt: TGTGCCAGCAGCGTTTGGTCAGGAGGCGAGCAGTATTTT
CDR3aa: CASSVWSGGEQYF

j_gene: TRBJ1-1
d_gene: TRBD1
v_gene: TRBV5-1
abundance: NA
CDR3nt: TGCGCCAGCAGCGTAGGGACAGCCCTAGAAGCTTTCTTT
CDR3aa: CASSVGTALEAFF

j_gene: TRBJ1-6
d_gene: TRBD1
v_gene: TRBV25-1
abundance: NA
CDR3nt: TGTGCCAGCAAGAAGAGTGGGGACAGGGGCTCACCCCTCCACTTT
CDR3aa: CASKKSGDRGSPLHF

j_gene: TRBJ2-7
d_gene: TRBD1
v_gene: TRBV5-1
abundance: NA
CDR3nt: TGCGCCAGCAGCTTCGGACAGGGCAGCGACGAGCAGTACTTC
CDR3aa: CASSFGQGSDEQYF

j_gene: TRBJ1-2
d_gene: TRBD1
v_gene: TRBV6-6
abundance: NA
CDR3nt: TGTGCCGGCAGTCTACCGGGACAGGGGGAGTTCGATGGCTACACCTTC
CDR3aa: CAGSLPGQGEFDGYTF

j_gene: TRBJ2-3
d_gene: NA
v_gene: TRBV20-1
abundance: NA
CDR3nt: TGCAGTGCTATCCTCACAGATACGCAGTATTTT
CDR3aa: CSAILTDTQYF

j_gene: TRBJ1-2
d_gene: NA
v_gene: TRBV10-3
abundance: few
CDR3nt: TGTGCCATCAGTGAGTCGGCCATACGGGTACGGGGCTACACCTTC
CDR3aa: CAISESAIRVRGYTF

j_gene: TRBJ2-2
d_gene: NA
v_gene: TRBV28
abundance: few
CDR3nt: TGTGCCAGCAGTCGGACCCTACGATTCACCGGGGAGCTGTTTTTT
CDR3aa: CASSRTLRFTGELFF

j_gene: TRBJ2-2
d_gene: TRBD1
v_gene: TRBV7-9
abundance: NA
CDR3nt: TGTGCCAGCAGCCCGGACAGGGGGCGGATCACCGGGGAGCTGTTTTTT
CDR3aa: CASSPDRGRITGELFF

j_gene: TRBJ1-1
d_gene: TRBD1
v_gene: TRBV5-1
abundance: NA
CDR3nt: TGCGCCAGCAGCCTAACCGGGACAGGGTACACTGAAGCTTTCTTT
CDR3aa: CASSLTGTGYTEAFF

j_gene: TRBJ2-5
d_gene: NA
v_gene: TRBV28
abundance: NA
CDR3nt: TGTGCCAGCAGTTTATCGGGGGGCAGTTTTGAGACCCAGTACTTC
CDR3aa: CASSLSGGSFETQYF

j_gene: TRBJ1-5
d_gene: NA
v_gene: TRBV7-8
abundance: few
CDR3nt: TGTGCCAGCAGCTTAGCCGCTAGGGCCAATCAGCCCCAGCATTTT
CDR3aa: CASSLAARANQPQHF

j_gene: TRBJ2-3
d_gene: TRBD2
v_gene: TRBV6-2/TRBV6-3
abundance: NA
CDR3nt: TGTGCCAGCGAACTAGCGGGGGAAAGCACAGATACGCAGTATTTT
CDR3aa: CASELAGESTDTQYF

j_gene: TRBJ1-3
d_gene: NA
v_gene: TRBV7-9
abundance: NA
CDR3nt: TGTGCCAGCAGTCCGTCCTTTTTTAGCTCTGGAAGCACCATATATTTT
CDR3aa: CASSPSFFSSGSTIYF

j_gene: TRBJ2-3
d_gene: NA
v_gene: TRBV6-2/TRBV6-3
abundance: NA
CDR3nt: TGTGCCAGCAGTTACTCGATTATTGTCGGGCGGCTGTCGTCTGAACTGGCAGATACGCAGTATTTT
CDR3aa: CASSYSIIVGRLSSELADTQYF

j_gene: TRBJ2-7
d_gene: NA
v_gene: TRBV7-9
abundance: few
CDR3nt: TGTGCCAGCAGCTTAGGCTTGGGGGACTACGAGCAGTACTTC
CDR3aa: CASSLGLGDYEQYF

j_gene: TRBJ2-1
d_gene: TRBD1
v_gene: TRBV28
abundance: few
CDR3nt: TGTGCCAGCAGTAACACAGGGGGAACCTACAATGAGCAGTTCTTC
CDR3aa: CASSNTGGTYNEQFF

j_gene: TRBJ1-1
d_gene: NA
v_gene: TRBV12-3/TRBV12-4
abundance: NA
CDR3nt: TGTGCCAGCAGTCCCGGGGGCAGCACTGAAGCTTTCTTT
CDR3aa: CASSPGGSTEAFF

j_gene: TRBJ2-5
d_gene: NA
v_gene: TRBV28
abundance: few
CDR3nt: TGTGCCAGCAGTCCAAGGTTCCATCGGGAGACCCAGTACTTC
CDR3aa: CASSPRFHRETQYF

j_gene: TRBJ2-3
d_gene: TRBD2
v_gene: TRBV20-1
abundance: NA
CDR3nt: TGCAGTGTAGACCTAGCGGGGACCACAGATACGCAGTATTTT
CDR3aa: CSVDLAGTTDTQYF

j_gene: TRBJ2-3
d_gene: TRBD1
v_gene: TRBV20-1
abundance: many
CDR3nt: TGCAGTGCTCCCGGGACAGGGTCAACAGATACGCAGTATTTT
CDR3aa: CSAPGTGSTDTQYF

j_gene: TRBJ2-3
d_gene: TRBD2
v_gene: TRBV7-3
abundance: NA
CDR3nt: TGTGCCAGCAGCTTAGTTGGGACTAGCTCTCGGGATACGCAGTATTTT
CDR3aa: CASSLVGTSSRDTQYF

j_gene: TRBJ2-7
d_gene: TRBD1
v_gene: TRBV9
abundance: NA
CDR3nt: TGTGCCAGCAGCCGAGAAACAGGGGGCTCCTACAATGAGCAGTACTTC
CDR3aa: CASSRETGGSYNEQYF

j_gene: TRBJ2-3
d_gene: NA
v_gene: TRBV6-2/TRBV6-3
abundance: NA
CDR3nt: TGTGCCAGCAGTCGGGCAGATCCAGATACGCAGTATTTT
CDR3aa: CASSRADPDTQYF

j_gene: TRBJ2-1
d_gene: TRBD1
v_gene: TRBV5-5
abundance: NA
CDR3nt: TGTGCCAGCAGCCGCACCGGGACAGGGTCGGGTGAGCAGTTCTTC
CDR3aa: CASSRTGTGSGEQFF

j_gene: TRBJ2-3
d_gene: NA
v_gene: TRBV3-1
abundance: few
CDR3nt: TGTGCCAGCAGCCAAGATCGGTGGGGCTATCCCTCATGGTCGCAGTATTTT
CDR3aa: CASSQDRWGYPSWSQYF

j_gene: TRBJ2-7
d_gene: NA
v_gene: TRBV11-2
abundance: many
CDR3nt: TGTGCCAGCAGCTTAGGGTTTGGCCAATCCTACGAGCAGTACTTC
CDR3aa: CASSLGFGQSYEQYF

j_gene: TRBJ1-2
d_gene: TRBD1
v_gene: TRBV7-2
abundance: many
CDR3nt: TGTGCCAGCAGCTACCGACAGGGGAATGGCTACACCTTC
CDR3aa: CASSYRQGNGYTF

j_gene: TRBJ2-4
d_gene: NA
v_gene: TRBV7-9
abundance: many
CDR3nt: TGTGCCAGCAGGCCGGTATCGAACATTCAGTACTTC
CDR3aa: CASRPVSNIQYF

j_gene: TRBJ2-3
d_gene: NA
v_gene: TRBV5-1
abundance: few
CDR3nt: TGCGCCAGCAGCAGAGGGACGGGACCAACTAGCACAGATACGCAGTATTTT
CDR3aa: CASSRGTGPTSTDTQYF

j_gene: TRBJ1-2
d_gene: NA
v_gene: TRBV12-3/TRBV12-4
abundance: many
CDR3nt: TGTGCCAGCAGTCAGACGGTATTCGATGGCTACACCTTC
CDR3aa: CASSQTVFDGYTF

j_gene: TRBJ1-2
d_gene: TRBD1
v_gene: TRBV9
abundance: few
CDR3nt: TGTGCCAGCAGCGTTGGGACAGGATTTTCCTATGGCTACACCTTC
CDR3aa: CASSVGTGFSYGYTF

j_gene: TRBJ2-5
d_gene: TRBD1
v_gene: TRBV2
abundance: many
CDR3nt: TGTGCCAGCAGTGCAGACAGGGTGACCGAAGAGACCCAGTACTTC
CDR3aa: CASSADRVTEETQYF

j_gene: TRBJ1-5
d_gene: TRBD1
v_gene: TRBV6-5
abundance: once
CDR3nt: TGTGCCAGCAGCCAGGGACAGGGGAGCGTTCAGCCCCAGCATTTT
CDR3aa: CASSQGQGSVQPQHF

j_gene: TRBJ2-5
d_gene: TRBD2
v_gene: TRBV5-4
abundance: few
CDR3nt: TGTGCCAGCAGCTTTAAGGGCGGGGGTGAGACCCAGTACTTC
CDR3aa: CASSFKGGGETQYF

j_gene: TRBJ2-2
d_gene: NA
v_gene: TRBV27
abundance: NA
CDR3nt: TGTGCCAGCAGTCCCGTCAAAACGAACACCGGGGAGCTGTTTTTT
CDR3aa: CASSPVKTNTGELFF

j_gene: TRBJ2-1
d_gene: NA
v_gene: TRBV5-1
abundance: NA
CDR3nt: TGCGCCAGCAGCTTGGAACGGGTTGGGGTGGATGAGCAGTTCTTC
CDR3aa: CASSLERVGVDEQFF

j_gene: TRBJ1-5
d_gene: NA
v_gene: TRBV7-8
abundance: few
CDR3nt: TGTGCCAGCAGCTTAGAAAACGATCAGCCCCAGCATTTT
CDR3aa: CASSLENDQPQHF

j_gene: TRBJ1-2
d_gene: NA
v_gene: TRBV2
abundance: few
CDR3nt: TGTGCCAGCACCGGCAGTCGGTATGGCTACACCTTC
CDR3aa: CASTGSRYGYTF

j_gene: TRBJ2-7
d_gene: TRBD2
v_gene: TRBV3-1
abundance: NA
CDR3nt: TGTGCCAGCAGCCAGTACCTTCTCCTAGCGGGAAACTACGAGCAGTACTTC
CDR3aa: CASSQYLLLAGNYEQYF

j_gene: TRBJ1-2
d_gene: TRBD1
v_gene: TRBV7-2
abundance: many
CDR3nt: TGTGCCAGCAGCTTAGCAACCGGGACAGGCTATGGCTACACCTTC
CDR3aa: CASSLATGTGYGYTF

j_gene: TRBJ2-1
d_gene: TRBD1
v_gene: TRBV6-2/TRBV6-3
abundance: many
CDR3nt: TGTGCCGGGAGACAGGGGGCCTACAATGAGCAGTTCTTC
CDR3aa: CAGRQGAYNEQFF

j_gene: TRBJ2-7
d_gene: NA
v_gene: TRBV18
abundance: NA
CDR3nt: TGTGCCAGCTCACCACAGTTAGGTCTCATTGAGCAGTACTTC
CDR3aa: CASSPQLGLIEQYF

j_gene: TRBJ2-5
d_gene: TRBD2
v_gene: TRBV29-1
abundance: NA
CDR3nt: TGCAGCGTTGAACTCGGGACTAGCCGAGAGACCCAGTACTTC
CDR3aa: CSVELGTSRETQYF

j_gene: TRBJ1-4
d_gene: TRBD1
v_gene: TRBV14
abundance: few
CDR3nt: TGTGCCAGCAGCCCGGACAGGAGGTTGGAAGAAAAACTGTTTTTT
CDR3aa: CASSPDRRLEEKLFF

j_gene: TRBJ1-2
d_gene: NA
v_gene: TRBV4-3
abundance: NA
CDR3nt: TGCGCCAGCAGCCAAGACTGGCGGGGGGATAATGGCTACACCTTC
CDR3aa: CASSQDWRGDNGYTF

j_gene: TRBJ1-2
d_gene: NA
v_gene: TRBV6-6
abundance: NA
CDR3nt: TGTGCCAGCCTGAAACAGGGTCCCTATGGCTACACCTTC
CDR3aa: CASLKQGPYGYTF

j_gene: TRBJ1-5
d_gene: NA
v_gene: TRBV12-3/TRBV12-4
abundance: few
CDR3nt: TGTGCCAGCAGTTTAACGTTTGGGCTGCTGGATAGCAATCAGCCCCAGCATTTT
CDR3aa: CASSLTFGLLDSNQPQHF

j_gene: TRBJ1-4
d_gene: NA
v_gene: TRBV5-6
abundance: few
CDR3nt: TGTGCCAGCAGCTCGCTGGCAGGGTCTAATGAAAAACTGTTTTTT
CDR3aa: CASSSLAGSNEKLFF

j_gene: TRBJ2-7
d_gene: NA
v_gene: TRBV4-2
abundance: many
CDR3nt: TGTGCCAGCAGCCAAGACCAGGCATCTTACGAGCAGTACTTC
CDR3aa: CASSQDQASYEQYF

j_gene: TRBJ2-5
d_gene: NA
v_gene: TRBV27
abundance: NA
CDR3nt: TGTGCCAGCAGTTTGTACGGGTTGGGCCAAGAGACCCAGTACTTC
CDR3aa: CASSLYGLGQETQYF

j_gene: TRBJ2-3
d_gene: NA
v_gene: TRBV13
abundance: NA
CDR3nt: TGTGCCAGCAGCCGTCGGTTTCAGTTTAGCACAGATACGCAGTATTTT
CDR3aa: CASSRRFQFSTDTQYF

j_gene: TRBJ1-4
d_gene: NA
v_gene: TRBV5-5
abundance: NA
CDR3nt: TGTGCCAGCAGCCAGATACAGGATGCAACTAATGAAAAACTGTTTTTT
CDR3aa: CASSQIQDATNEKLFF

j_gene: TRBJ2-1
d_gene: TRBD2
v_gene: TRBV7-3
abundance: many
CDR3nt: TGTGCCAGCAGCTTCGACGGGACTAGCGGGGGGGAGCAGTTCTTC
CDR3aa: CASSFDGTSGGEQFF